A single sample is the source of the 23 T cell receptor beta chains below, sequenced in a study of T cells in Graves' hyperthyroidism and ophthalmopathy. RNA transcripts were the template for amplifying TCR beta CDR3 regions. RT-PCR in the first round (using the HTBI primer set) targeted the TCR CDR3. Using its own MiXCR run on the multiplex PCR reads, TCRdb lists one record per CDR3 protein. In the table there are 600,000 to 850,000 distinct CDR3 sequences, 18% of which are singletons. Sequencing used blood. The receptors come from a woman in her 50s with Graves' hyperthyroidism that later progressed to Graves' ophthalmopathy.

Only a few counts were recorded for this clonotype. The chain carries TRBV6-7 and TRBJ1-5; D is unclear. TRBV6-7 is assigned to the ORF class and has an uncertain function. The CDR3 sequence is 10 residues long. Trimming removed 7 bases from V and 6 bases from J, with 4 bases in between. The CDR3 nucleotides read TGTGCCAGCAAGTGTCAGCCCCAGCATTTT. It yields the protein CASKCQPQHF.

The rearrangement uses TRBV18 and TRBJ2-7; D gene uncertain. The CDR3 is made up of 14 amino acids. Trimming shortened V by 3 bases and J by 1 base, and 10 bases separated the two germline ends. CDR1 is KGHSH, CDR2 LQKENI, per germline. Here the CDR3 DNA reads TGTGCCAGCTCACCGGACCAGCCGTCCTACGAGCAGTACTTC. Translating gives CASSPDQPSYEQYF.

In DNA, the CDR3 is TGCGCCAGCAGCTTGCAATCGACTTCGGACACTGAAGCTTTCTTT. Translated, it gives CASSLQSTSDTEAFF. V is TRBV5-1 and J is TRBJ1-1; D not resolved. Trimming stripped 1 base from V and 3 bases from J, with 13 bases between. Germline V CDR1 and CDR2: SGHRS, YFSETQ. The length of the CDR3 is 15 residues.

This clonotype has only a few counts. The chain uses TRBV11-1 and TRBJ2-2; TRBD2 aligns across 7 bases. With V trimmed by 4 bases and J by 6 bases, 14 bases remained unmatched. The germline gives CDR1 SGHAT, CDR2 FQDESV (reference sequence). There are 17 residues in the CDR3. The DNA for the CDR3 is TGTGCCAGCAGCTGGGAGCTAGCGGACTCTTCTTCCGGGGAGCTGTTTTTT. It yields the protein CASSWELADSSSGELFF.

The chain employs TRBV3-1 and TRBJ2-3; 13 nucleotides align to TRBD2. V gave up 4 bases and J gave up 5 bases; unmatched junction bases: 6. The CDR3 loop spans 16 amino acids. Germline-derived CDR1 and CDR2 are LGHDT and YNNKEL (reference sequence). Here the CDR3 DNA reads TGTGCCAGCAGCCTAGGACTAGCGGGGGTAATAGATACGCAGTATTTT. Its translation is CASSLGLAGVIDTQYF.

This clonotype was picked up many times. The chain couples TRBV5-1 to TRBJ2-1; 8 nucleotides agree with TRBD2. CDR3 length equals 15 residues. V gave up 7 bases and J gave up 0 bases; unmatched junction bases: 6. The germline gives CDR1 SGHRS, CDR2 YFSETQ. In DNA, the CDR3 is TGCGCCAGCCGTCAGCGGGGGAGCTCCTACAATGAGCAGTTCTTC. It encodes CASRQRGSSYNEQFF.

This clonotype was recorded many times. V gene TRBV3-1 combines with J gene TRBJ2-5; TRBD2 is a possible D gene (6 bases). The V gene lost 2 bases and the J gene lost 0 bases, with 7 bases spanning the gap. CDR3 size: 14 residues. In germline, CDR1 is LGHDT, CDR2 YNNKEL (reference sequence). The DNA for the CDR3 is TGTGCCAGCAGCCAACTAGCGAACCAAGAGACCCAGTACTTC. It specifies CASSQLANQETQYF.

This clonotype was recorded a few times. The chain joins TRBV4-1 to TRBJ2-4, with D tentatively TRBD1 (6 bases). This CDR3 comprises 16 residues. V was shortened by 0 bases and J by 10 bases, with 19 bases between the two germline ends. Germline V gene sequence: CDR1 MGHRA, CDR2 YSYEKL. This chain's CDR3 is CASSQDGGGQQKIQYF. In DNA, the CDR3 is TGCGCCAGCAGCCAAGATGGAGGAGGACAGCAGAAGATTCAGTACTTC.

This clonotype was seen ten or more times. This sequence joins TRBV7-8 and TRBJ2-5, with 10 bases lining up with TRBD2. V gave up 4 bases and J gave up 1 base; unmatched junction bases: 3. This CDR3 is 15 amino acids long. CDR1 and CDR2 from the germline V gene are SGHVS and FQNEAQ. The CDR3 nucleotides read TGTGCCAGCAGCTACCGGACTAGCGGCCAAGAGACCCAGTACTTC. This codes for CASSYRTSGQETQYF.

V and J are TRBV2 and TRBJ1-1, with D possibly matching TRBD1 (6 bases). This CDR3 contains 17 residues. Germline V CDR1 and CDR2: SNHLY, FYNNEI. Trimming removed 6 bases at V and 1 base at J, with 21 bases between. The CDR3 loop is CASRARTASRGNTEAFF. CDR3 sequence (DNA): TGTGCCAGCAGAGCTAGGACAGCGTCGAGAGGGAACACTGAAGCTTTCTTT. Variable domain in full (rest from reference TRBV2 and TRBJ1-1): EPEVTQTPSHQVTQMGQEVILRCVPISNHLYFYWYRQILGQKVEFLVSFYNNEISEKSEIFDDQFSVERPDGSNFTLKIRSTKLEDSAMYFCASRARTASRGNTEAFFGQGTRLTVV.

The rearrangement links TRBV9 to TRBJ2-5, with 12 bases that match TRBD2. Germline values: CDR1 SGDLS, CDR2 YYNGEE. The CDR3 contains 17 residues. V lost 0 bases to trimming and J lost 5 bases; unmatched junction nucleotides: 8. The DNA of the CDR3 is TGTGCCAGCAGCGTAGGGTTGACTAGCGGGGGAGGGGAGACCCAGTACTTC. As protein: CASSVGLTSGGGETQYF.

Many counts were recorded for this clonotype. This chain connects TRBV12-3 or TRBV12-4 to TRBJ1-2; D call uncertain. This CDR3 is 14 amino acids long. V was shortened by 6 bases and J by 8 bases, with 19 bases between the two germline ends. The CDR3 here is CASSSPGLARGYTF. The CDR3 nucleotides are TGTGCCAGCAGCTCTCCGGGCCTGGCTCGGGGCTACACCTTC.

This clonotype was seen many times. The chain is built from TRBV11-2 and TRBJ1-1; unclear D gene. Looked up from germline, CDR1 is SGHAT and CDR2 is FQNNGV. The V and J ends lost 0 bases and 8 bases respectively, with 22 bases between them. The CDR3 consists of 17 residues. The CDR3 is CASSLEYRGNPPPEAFF. Written as DNA, the CDR3 is TGTGCCAGCAGCTTAGAATACCGAGGCAATCCCCCCCCAGAAGCTTTCTTT.

There are a few counts of this clonotype. The gene calls are TRBV6-1 and TRBJ1-4; the D is unclear. This CDR3 contains 15 residues. With 1 base removed from V and 0 bases from J, the gap between germline ends came to 6 bases. Germline CDR1 is MNHNS and CDR2 is SASEGT. The CDR3 loop is CASSEGVSTNEKLFF. In nucleotides, the CDR3 is TGTGCCAGCAGTGAAGGGGTTTCAACTAATGAAAAACTGTTTTTT.

This clonotype was counted ten times or more. The chain joins TRBV24-1 to TRBJ2-2, with a possible D match to TRBD2 (6 bases). This CDR3 comprises 17 residues. V was cut by 3 bases and J by 2 bases, with 15 bases left in between. CDR1 is KGHDR and CDR2 is SFDVKD in the germline V gene. CDR3 in amino acids: CATSDPSGTFNTGELFF. CDR3 bases: TGTGCCACCAGTGATCCCTCCGGGACTTTTAACACCGGGGAGCTGTTTTTT.

The chain employs TRBV20-1 and TRBJ1-1; no firm D call. V lost 3 bases to trimming and J lost 1 base, with 9 bases between them. Germline V gene data show CDR1 as DFQATT and CDR2 as SNEGSKA (reference sequence). CDR3 length: 13 amino acids. CDR3 bases: TGCAGTGCTAGGGCTCCGGGGAACACTGAAGCTTTCTTT. Its protein is CSARAPGNTEAFF.

This clonotype was counted many times. The V gene is TRBV2, the J gene TRBJ2-2; TRBD2 matches at 7 bases. The V and J ends lost 5 bases and 0 bases, in that order; junction bases with no gene match: 3. There are 15 residues in the CDR3. Germline loops: CDR1 SNHLY, CDR2 FYNNEI. For the CDR3, the DNA is TGTGCCAGCAGTTCCGGGACTACGAACACCGGGGAGCTGTTTTTT. It is translated as CASSSGTTNTGELFF.

This clonotype has at least ten counts. The rearrangement uses TRBV11-2 and TRBJ1-1, with D tentatively TRBD1 (5 bases). V lost 1 base, J lost 4 bases, and 16 bases lay in between. Per germline, CDR1 SGHAT and CDR2 FQNNGV. This CDR3 spans 16 amino acids. CDR3: CASSLVGGVLSTEAFF. CDR3 in DNA: TGTGCCAGCAGCTTAGTCGGGGGAGTCCTCTCCACTGAAGCTTTCTTT.

The rearrangement links TRBV27 to TRBJ2-1, with D perhaps matching TRBD1 (5 bases). There are 17 residues in the CDR3. Germline V lookup: CDR1 MNHEY, CDR2 SMNVEV (reference sequence). V lost 2 bases to trimming and J lost 0 bases, with 14 bases between them. The CDR3 reads CASSLLRAPVSYNEQFF. The CDR3 nucleotides are TGTGCCAGCAGTTTACTCAGGGCGCCCGTCTCCTACAATGAGCAGTTCTTC.

The chain recombines TRBV18 with TRBJ2-1; D unresolved. CDR3 length: 14 residues. Germline V CDR1 and CDR2: KGHSH, LQKENI. Trimming left V 2 bases short and J 8 bases short, with 13 bases between. The CDR3 coding sequence is TGTGCCAGCTCACCAATCGCGCAGATCCATGAGCAGTTCTTC. Its protein product is CASSPIAQIHEQFF.

Concerning this clonotype: A read error is possible here, since a much larger clone lies one base away. The chain combines TRBV4-1 with TRBJ1-5, with no clear D. This CDR3 spans 13 amino acids. Trimming shortened V by 0 bases and J by 4 bases, and 4 bases separated the two germline ends. From germline, CDR1 is MGHRA and CDR2 YSYEKL. The CDR3 reads CASSQDENQPQHF. CDR3 sequence (DNA): TGCGCCAGCAGCCAAGATGAGAATCAGCCCCAGCATTTT.

The chain has TRBV7-2 and TRBJ1-2; no reliable D call. CDR3 size: 14 residues. V lost 5 bases and J 4 bases, leaving 14 bases between the germline ends. From germline, CDR1 is SGHTA and CDR2 FQGNSA. This CDR3 reads CASSHSARPYGYTF. CDR3 in DNA: TGTGCCAGCAGCCACTCCGCCAGACCCTATGGCTACACCTTC.

The chain combines TRBV20-1 with TRBJ2-7; maybe TRBD2 (6 bases). The CDR3 length is 14 residues. CDR1 and CDR2 (germline): DFQATT, SNEGSKA (reference sequence). The V end was cut by 6 bases, the J end by 1 base, with 16 bases between. CDR3 nucleotides: TGCAGTGCCCCGGGCCGGCTAGCGTCCTACGAGCAGTACTTC. This translates into CSAPGRLASYEQYF.